Each of the 5 T cell receptor beta chains below was sequenced from the same sample in a study of molecular identifiers for immune sequencing clone quantification. MiXCR was run by TCRdb on the PCR reads, yielding one entry per CDR3 protein. The data hold around 470,000 distinct CDR3 sequences, with 25% observed a single time. Sequenced sample: naive CD8+ T cells from blood, with Jurkat cell RNA spiked in. Noted subset: FACS-sorted CD8+CD4-CCR7+CD45RA+ naive T cells. Source of these receptors: a human donor in good health. Some libraries in this study had Jurkat cell RNA spiked in.

This clonotype was recorded a few times. The J gene is TRBJ1-4, the V gene TRBV27; possible D gene TRBD1, 5 bases. CDR3 length: 16 amino acids. V was shortened by 0 bases and J by 8 bases, with 16 bases between the two germline ends. Per germline, CDR1 MNHEY and CDR2 SMNVEV (reference sequence). CDR3 DNA sequence: TGTGCCAGCAGTTTATCGATGGGGGTGATAGGAGAAAAACTGTTTTTT. Translated, it gives CASSLSMGVIGEKLFF.

J is TRBJ1-4 and V is TRBV13, with D possibly TRBD1 on 5 matching bases. Germline CDR1 reads PRHDT; CDR2 reads FYEKMQ (reference sequence). With 1 base removed from V and 12 bases from J, the gap between germline ends came to 15 bases. This CDR3 has 14 amino acids. The CDR3 nucleotides read TGTGCCAGCAGCTTAGCCAGGCTACGGGGGGAACTGTTTTTT. Amino acid sequence: CASSLARLRGELFF. Full variable domain (missing parts from reference TRBV13 and TRBJ1-4): AAGVIQSPRHLIKEKRETATLKCYPIPRHDTVYWYQQGPGQDPQFLISFYEKMQSDKGSIPDRFSAQQFSDYHSELNMSSLELGDSALYFCASSLARLRGELFFGSGTQLSVL.

With regard to this clonotype: Its ends do not fully match the called genes, so a read error is possible. The rearrangement joins TRBV6-6 to TRBJ2-7; 7 nucleotides agree with TRBD2. The CDR3 is 13 amino acids. Germline lookup yields CDR1 MNHNY and CDR2 SVGAGI (reference sequence). CDR3 in amino acids: CASSYGGDYGQYF. Written as DNA, the CDR3 is TGTGCCAGCAGTTACGGCGGGGACTACGGGCAGTACTTC.

CDR3: CASSTNYVSYNSPLHF. The CDR3 nucleotides read TGTGCCAGTAGTACCAACTATGTCTCCTATAATTCACCCCTCCACTTT. The chain recombines TRBV19 with TRBJ1-6; D is ambiguous. Germline V gene sequence: CDR1 LNHDA, CDR2 SQIVND (reference sequence). This CDR3 has 16 amino acids. V was clipped by 4 bases and J by 0 bases, with 10 bases between them. The whole variable domain, filled in from reference TRBV19 and TRBJ1-6, reads DGGITQSPKYLFRKEGQNVTLSCEQNLNHDAMYWYRQDPGQGLRLIYYSQIVNDFQKGDIAEGYSVSREKKESFPLTVTSAQKNPTAFYLCASSTNYVSYNSPLHFGNGTRLTVT.

This clonotype was counted many times. The chain couples TRBV29-1 to TRBJ2-5; 7 bases are a match to TRBD1. Trimming removed 4 bases from V and 0 bases from J; junction bases left unmatched: 5. Germline CDR1 reads SQVTM; CDR2 reads ANQGSEA. The CDR3 has 14 residues. The CDR3 region has the DNA TGCAGCGTTGCCGGGACAGTGTACCAAGAGACCCAGTACTTC. Its translation is CSVAGTVYQETQYF.